Shown below are 15 T cell receptor beta chains from a single sample sequenced in a study of regulatory T cells in long-lasting Graves disease. HTBI primers from iRepertoire and Arm-PCR of CDR3 regions yielded the TCR beta libraries. TCRdb reprocessed the multiplex PCR reads via MiXCR and lists one record per CDR3 protein. Among around 250,000 distinct CDR3 sequences listed, 15% to 20% were seen once. The time point is: newly diagnosed GD, antithyroid drugs for less than 3 months. Preparation of the TCR library used RNA extracted from PBMCs. The same sample was also studied in work on T cells in Graves' hyperthyroidism and ophthalmopathy.

This material consisted of peripheral blood mononuclear cells (PBMCs), taken at new diagnosis, from a patient treated with antithyroid drugs. These receptors originate from a woman aged 25-40 years with Graves disease.

This clonotype was picked up many times. This chain joins TRBV4-1 and TRBJ2-1; D is ambiguous. The germline V gene has CDR1 MGHRA and CDR2 YSYEKL. V was clipped by 2 bases and J by 4 bases, with 9 bases between them. This CDR3 region has 14 residues. CDR3 in DNA: TGCGCCAGCAGCCAACCTACTAATTACAATGAGCAGTTCTTC. Its translation: CASSQPTNYNEQFF.

This clonotype was seen many times. The gene calls are TRBV6-1 and TRBJ2-2; D gene ambiguous. The CDR3 consists of 12 residues. The germline V gene has CDR1 MNHNS and CDR2 SASEGT. Trimming removed 7 bases at V and 5 bases at J, with 8 bases between. CDR3 nucleotide sequence: TGTGCCAGCAAGCCTGGGACCGGGGAGCTGTTTTTT. Amino acid sequence: CASKPGTGELFF.

This clonotype was observed many times. The genes are TRBV2 and TRBJ1-4, with D perhaps TRBD1 (6 bases). The CDR3 has 15 residues. Germline loops: CDR1 SNHLY, CDR2 FYNNEI. Trimming shortened V by 5 bases and J by 4 bases, and 14 bases separated the two germline ends. CDR3 residues: CASSLQGLINEKLFF. The CDR3 region has the DNA TGTGCCAGCAGTCTGCAGGGGCTGATTAATGAAAAACTGTTTTTT.

The J gene is TRBJ1-1, the V gene TRBV6-1; TRBD1 aligns across 9 bases. Trimming removed 6 bases from V and 1 base from J; junction bases left unmatched: 6. Germline-derived CDR1 and CDR2 are MNHNS and SASEGT. The CDR3 is 15 residues long. The CDR3 region is CASSLQTGGNTEAFF. In DNA, the CDR3 is TGTGCCAGCAGCTTACAGACAGGGGGGAACACTGAAGCTTTCTTT.

This chain connects TRBV6-5 to TRBJ2-1; D unresolved. Trimming took 4 bases from V and 8 from J, leaving 21 bases between them. Germline V gives CDR1 MNHEY, CDR2 SVGAGI. This CDR3 has 16 amino acids. This chain's CDR3 is CASSSPGRTSHDEQFF. For the CDR3, the DNA is TGTGCCAGCAGTTCCCCCGGCAGGACGTCTCACGATGAGCAGTTCTTC.

This clonotype was observed many times. This chain uses TRBV5-1 with TRBJ2-3; D is possibly TRBD1 (5 bases). The CDR3 is made up of 13 amino acids. The germline CDR1 and CDR2 sequences are SGHRS and YFSETQ. Trimming stripped 4 bases from V and 5 bases from J, with 11 bases between. CDR3 sequence: CASSLFQGDTQYF. The CDR3 nucleotides read TGCGCCAGCAGCCTCTTTCAGGGAGATACGCAGTATTTT. Drawing the rest from reference TRBV5-1 and TRBJ2-3, the complete variable domain is KAGVTQTPRYLIKTRGQQVTLSCSPISGHRSVSWYQQTPGQGLQFLFEYFSETQRNKGNFPGRFSGRQFSNSRSEMNVSTLELGDSALYLCASSLFQGDTQYFGPGTRLTVL.

A note on this clonotype: This may be a read error: a much more frequent sequence differs by one nucleotide. The chain has TRBV20-1 and TRBJ1-5; maybe TRBD1 (5 bases). Germline CDR1 DFQATT, CDR2 SNEGSKA (reference sequence). This CDR3 has 15 residues. CDR3 DNA sequence: TGCAATGCTAGAGCGGACACTTTCTCCGATCAGCCCCGGCATTTT. Its protein is CNARADTFSDQPRHF.

This clonotype showed up many times. This chain links TRBV13 with TRBJ2-7; 8 positions match TRBD2. Germline CDR1 PRHDT, CDR2 FYEKMQ (reference sequence). With 7 bases clipped from V and 5 bases from J, the junction kept 10 bases outside the gene matches. This CDR3 has 14 residues. For the CDR3, the DNA is TGTGCCAGCAACACCGGGACTAGGGCCCACGAGCAGTACTTC. It specifies CASNTGTRAHEQYF.

This clonotype has a count of ten or more. V and J are TRBV7-8 and TRBJ1-6, with no clear D. The CDR3 spans 19 residues. Germline-derived CDR1 and CDR2 are SGHVS and FQNEAQ. Trimming pared 7 bases from V and 0 bases from J, leaving 22 bases between. The CDR3 spells CASTKIASGRSSYNSPLHF. The CDR3 nucleotides read TGTGCCAGCACCAAGATCGCGTCGGGCCGAAGCTCCTATAATTCACCCCTCCACTTT.

This clonotype was detected ten times or more. The V and J genes are TRBV18 and TRBJ1-1; 7 positions match TRBD1. This CDR3 is built from 12 residues. The germline V gene has CDR1 KGHSH and CDR2 LQKENI. J was trimmed by 8 bases and V by 3 bases; bases with no gene match: 3. CDR3 nucleotides: TGTGCCAGCTCACCTGGGGACAGAGAAGCTTTCTTT. Amino acid sequence: CASSPGDREAFF.

This chain joins TRBV7-3 and TRBJ1-2; 9 positions match TRBD1. V lost 5 bases to trimming and J lost 7 bases; unmatched junction nucleotides: 11. There are 15 residues in the CDR3. The germline V gene has CDR1 SGHTA and CDR2 FQGTGA. The CDR3 loop reads CASSPSGQGALGYTF. The CDR3 nucleotides read TGTGCCAGCAGCCCGTCGGGACAGGGTGCCCTTGGCTACACCTTC.

This clonotype was seen many times. The rearrangement uses TRBV7-3 and TRBJ2-3, with a possible D match to TRBD2 (7 bases). V shed 1 base and J shed 2 bases, with 10 bases lying between them. The CDR3 extends over 15 amino acids. Germline V gene lookup returns CDR1 SGHTA and CDR2 FQGTGA. The CDR3 DNA follows: TGTGCCAGCAGCTTAATGCGGGGGCCCACAGATACGCAGTATTTT. Translating it yields CASSLMRGPTDTQYF.

This clonotype was counted ten times or more. The gene calls are TRBV29-1 and TRBJ2-5; D ambiguous. V dropped 3 bases and J dropped 5 bases, with 7 bases sitting between them. The CDR3 runs to 11 residues. Germline values: CDR1 SQVTM, CDR2 ANQGSEA. The CDR3 DNA reads TGCAGCGTTGATCGGTGGGAGACCCAGTACTTC. Its translation: CSVDRWETQYF.

This clonotype has at least ten counts. In DNA form, the CDR3 reads TGTGCCAGCAGCTTAGGGGGGGGAGACTCCACTCTCGTTAGAACTTTC. Its protein product is CASSLGGGDSTLVRTF. The chain has TRBV7-2 and TRBJ2-6; 7 nucleotides align to TRBD2. CDR1 and CDR2 from the germline V gene are SGHTA and FQGNSA. V shed 1 base and J 19 bases; nucleotides not matched to a gene: 19. CDR3 length: 16 residues.

V and J are TRBV5-4 and TRBJ1-2, with D possibly being TRBD1 (6 bases). CDR1 is SGHNT and CDR2 is YYREEE in the germline V gene (reference sequence). This CDR3 comprises 17 residues. V was clipped by 4 bases and J by 0 bases, with 19 bases between them. Here the CDR3 DNA reads TGTGCCAGCAGCAACCCTAGGGACACAAGATCTAACTATGGCTACACCTTC. Amino acid sequence: CASSNPRDTRSNYGYTF.